This T cell receptor (beta chain) appears in the sequencing data of a study of OX40 agonist ivuxolimab in advanced cancers. Across the whole study: Dosing consisted of intravenous ivuxolimab at 0.01 to 10 mg/kg every 2 weeks.

This CDR3 region has 14 residues. After removal of 6 bases from V and 3 bases from J, the junction contained 3 bases not matched to a gene. Germline CDR1 is SGHNT and CDR2 is YYREEE (reference sequence). Some clones are missing from TCRdb's copy, which holds only in-frame ones; the method was immunoSEQ multiplex PCR. This table holds just over 70,000 clones, around 83% found once. The sequencing used CD4+ or CD8+ T cells sorted from blood, collected in a trial of the OX40 agonist ivuxolimab. This TCR was recovered from an adult with an advanced solid tumor such as melanoma, head and neck, liver or kidney cancer. The chain has TRBV5-4 and TRBJ2-3, with TRBD2 matching over 11 bases. CDR3 DNA sequence: TGTGCCAGCACCACTAGCGGGAGAACAGATACGCAGTATTTT. Encoded protein: CASTTSGRTDTQYF.